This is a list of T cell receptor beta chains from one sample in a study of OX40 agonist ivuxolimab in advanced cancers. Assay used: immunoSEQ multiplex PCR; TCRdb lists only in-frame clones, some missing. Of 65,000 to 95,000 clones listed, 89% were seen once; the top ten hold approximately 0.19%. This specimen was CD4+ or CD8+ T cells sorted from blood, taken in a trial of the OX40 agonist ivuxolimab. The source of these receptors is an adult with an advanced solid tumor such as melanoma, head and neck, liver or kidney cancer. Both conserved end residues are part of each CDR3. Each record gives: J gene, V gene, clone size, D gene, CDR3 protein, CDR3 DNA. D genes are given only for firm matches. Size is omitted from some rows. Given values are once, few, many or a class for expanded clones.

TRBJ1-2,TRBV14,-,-,CASSQDWGPGSYAF,-
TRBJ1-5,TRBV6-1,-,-,CASSPPTGINQPQHF,TGTGCCAGCAGTCCCCCAACAGGGATCAATCAGCCCCAGCATTTT
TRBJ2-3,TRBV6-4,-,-,CASSAQGGGTDTQYF,TGTGCCAGCAGTGCCCAGGGTGGAGGCACAGATACGCAGTATTTT
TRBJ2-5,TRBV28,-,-,CATWLIGETQYF,TGTGCCACCTGGCTCATCGGGGAGACCCAGTACTTC
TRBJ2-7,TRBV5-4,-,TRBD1,CASSLAGTGSYEQYF,TGTGCCAGCAGCTTGGCCGGGACAGGGTCCTACGAGCAGTACTTC
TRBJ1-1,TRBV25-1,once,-,CASSESKTVLGAFF,TGTGCCAGCAGTGAGAGTAAGACGGTCCTTGGGGCTTTCTTT
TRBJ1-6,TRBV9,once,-,CASSARVNNSPLHF,TGTGCCAGCAGCGCACGGGTCAATAATTCACCCCTCCACTTT
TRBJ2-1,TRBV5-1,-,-,CASSRDHQGNEQFF,TGCGCCAGCAGCCGGGACCATCAAGGGAATGAGCAGTTCTTC
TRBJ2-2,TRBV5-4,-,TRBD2,CASSSGAGVGQNTGELFF,TGTGCCAGCAGCTCGGGTGCGGGAGTGGGGCAAAACACCGGGGAGCTGTTTTTT
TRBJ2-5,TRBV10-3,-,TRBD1,CATRQGVQETQYF,TGTGCCACCCGACAGGGGGTCCAAGAGACCCAGTACTTC
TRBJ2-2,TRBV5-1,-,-,CASSSWPLGIGTGELFF,TGCGCCAGCAGCTCGTGGCCCTTGGGGATTGGCACCGGGGAGCTGTTTTTT
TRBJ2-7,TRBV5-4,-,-,CASSSTALTYEQYF,TGTGCCAGCAGCTCCACGGCGTTAACCTACGAGCAGTACTTC
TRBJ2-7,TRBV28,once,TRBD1,CASSSTSQGARREQYF,TGTGCCAGCAGTTCCACGTCTCAGGGGGCGCGTCGAGAGCAGTACTTC
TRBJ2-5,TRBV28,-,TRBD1,CASSSWGQGKETQYF,TGTGCCAGCAGTTCCTGGGGACAGGGAAAAGAGACCCAGTACTTC
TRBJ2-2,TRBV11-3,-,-,CASSLVGRNTGELFF,TGTGCCAGCAGCTTAGTTGGCAGAAACACCGGGGAGCTGTTTTTT
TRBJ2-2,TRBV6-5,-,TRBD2,CASLAGPNTGELFF,TGTGCCAGTTTAGCGGGCCCGAACACCGGGGAGCTGTTTTTT
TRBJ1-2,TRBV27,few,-,CASSLTERYGYTF,TGTGCCAGCAGTTTGACAGAGCGCTATGGCTACACCTTC
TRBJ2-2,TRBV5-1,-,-,CASSLGGGGATGELFF,TGCGCCAGCAGCTTGGGGGGCGGAGGGGCCACCGGGGAGCTGTTTTTT
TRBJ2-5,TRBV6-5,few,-,CATRFQGRETQYF,TGTGCCACCCGATTCCAGGGAAGGGAGACCCAGTACTTC
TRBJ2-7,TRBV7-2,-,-,CASSTQAGLVDGQYF,TGTGCCAGCAGCACCCAAGCGGGTTTAGTGGATGGGCAGTACTTC
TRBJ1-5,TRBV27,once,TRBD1,CASSSDSGQGAIQPQHF,TGTGCCAGCAGTTCGGATTCGGGACAGGGGGCAATACAGCCCCAGCATTTT
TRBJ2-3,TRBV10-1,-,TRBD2,CASSALAGGRTDTQYF,TGCGCCAGCAGCGCACTAGCGGGGGGACGTACAGATACGCAGTATTTT
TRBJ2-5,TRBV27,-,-,CASSLWYSRETQYF,TGTGCCAGCAGTTTATGGTACAGTAGAGAGACCCAGTACTTC
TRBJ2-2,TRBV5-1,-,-,CASSPPPGELFF,TGCGCCAGCAGCCCCCCGCCCGGGGAGCTGTTTTTT
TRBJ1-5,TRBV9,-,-,CASSALGASNQPQHF,TGTGCCAGCAGCGCCCTGGGGGCCAGCAATCAGCCCCAGCATTTT
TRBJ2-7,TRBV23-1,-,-,CASSHPRSLLYEQYF,TGCGCCAGCAGTCACCCCCGGTCCCTTCTCTACGAGCAGTACTTC
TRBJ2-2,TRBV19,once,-,CASTAAKAGELFF,TGTGCCAGTACCGCTGCCAAGGCCGGGGAGCTGTTTTTT
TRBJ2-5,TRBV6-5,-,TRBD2,CARPGLAGENF,TGTGCCAGGCCTGGACTAGCGGGGGAAAACTTC
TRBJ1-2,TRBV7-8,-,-,CASSTSRVNYGYTF,TGTGCCAGCAGCACCTCTCGGGTGAACTATGGCTACACCTTC
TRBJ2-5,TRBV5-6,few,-,CASSLGGIVRETQYF,TGTGCCAGCAGCCTGGGGGGCATCGTCAGGGAGACCCAGTACTTC
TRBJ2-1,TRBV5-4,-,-,CASSLALGANSYNEQFF,TGTGCCAGCAGCTTGGCCTTAGGGGCTAACTCCTACAATGAGCAGTTCTTC
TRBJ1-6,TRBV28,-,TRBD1,CAVQSGTGFNSPLHF,TGTGCCGTTCAATCCGGGACAGGCTTTAATTCACCCCTCCACTTT
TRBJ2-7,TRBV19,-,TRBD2,CASSIVASGRFEQYF,TGTGCCAGTAGTATAGTGGCTAGCGGGAGGTTCGAGCAGTACTTC
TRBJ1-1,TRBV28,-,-,CASSLAQGIAFF,TGTGCCAGCAGTTTGGCCCAAGGGATCGCTTTCTTT
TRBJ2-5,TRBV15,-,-,CATSRDGAGATQYF,TGTGCCACCAGCAGAGATGGGGCGGGGGCGACCCAGTACTTC
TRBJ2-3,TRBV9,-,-,CASSGGLITDTQYF,TGTGCCAGCAGCGGGGGACTCATCACAGATACGCAGTATTTT
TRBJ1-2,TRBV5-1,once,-,CASSLAGDYGYTF,TGCGCCAGCAGCTTGGCAGGGGACTATGGCTACACCTTC
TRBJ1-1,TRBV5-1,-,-,CASSLVPVFEAFF,TGCGCCAGCAGCTTGGTTCCAGTTTTCGAAGCTTTCTTT
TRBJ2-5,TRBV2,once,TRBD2,CASTNGGLASETQYF,TGTGCCAGCACCAATGGAGGACTAGCGTCAGAGACCCAGTACTTC
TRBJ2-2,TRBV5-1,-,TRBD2,CASSWGTSGRRRTGELFF,TGCGCCAGCAGCTGGGGGACTAGCGGGAGAAGGAGGACCGGGGAGCTGTTTTTT